The source of this T cell receptor (beta chain) is a study of cytomegalovirus exposure and HLA in healthy donors. Germline-derived CDR1 and CDR2 are SGHAT and FQDESV (reference sequence). V trimming: 0 bases; J trimming: 3 bases; junction bases outside the gene matches: 1. This CDR3 is built from 16 residues. PCR used 60 Vbeta primers and 13 Jbeta primers. Produced via immunoSEQ multiplex PCR; TCRdb's table is partial and in-frame only. The sample has approximately 80,000 clones; roughly 70% are singletons. The rearrangement uses TRBV11-1 and TRBJ2-7; 14 bases agree with TRBD2. This clonotype was obtained from a man younger than 45 in good health and CMV-seropositive. The material sequenced was PBMCs. DNA of the CDR3: TGTGCCAGCAGCTTAGCCGGGACTAGCGGGGGCTACGAGCAGTACTTC. Amino acid sequence: CASSLAGTSGGYEQYF. The full variable domain, rest sourced from reference TRBV11-1 and TRBJ2-7, is EAEVAQSPRYKITEKSQAVAFWCDPISGHATLYWYRQILGQGPELLVQFQDESVVDDSQLPKDRFSAERLKGVDSTLKIQPAELGDSAMYLCASSLAGTSGGYEQYFGPGTRLTVT.